This T cell receptor (beta chain) originates from a study of shared clonotypes between healthy human individuals (dated by TCRdb to about 2020). Turning to the overall study: A couple of women and a few men aged 18 to 49 years were included in the cohort. The study deeply sequenced blood TCR repertoires of about 5 healthy adults to estimate repertoire size and the extent of clonotype sharing between individuals. Different laboratories and diverse techniques were used to prepare libraries and sequence TCR repertoires, to increase sequencing depth and limit assay-specific biases. Each donor's leukapheresis produced roughly between about 0.9 and 9.5 billion PBMCs. Overall study results and their limits: Sampling was limited to blood, and TCR repertoires in tissue likely differ from TCR repertoires in blood. Pairwise subsampling indicated that sequencing depth was expected to affect the degree of clonotype sharing among donors. The small number of donors limited the genetic and exposure-history diversity represented.

Using the deep immunoSEQ assay, TCR CDR3 regions were amplified from genomic DNA by multiplex PCR. Extracted genomic DNA from each cell subset was distributed evenly across all wells of several immunoSEQ 96-well plates, and each plate was treated as a replicate. For unsorted PBMC, around 300 ng of genomic DNA, equivalent to about 30,000 T cell genomes, went into each replicate PCR. Ten immunoSEQ deep assay plates were used to sequence unsorted PBMC genomic DNA. Purified libraries were measured with a Qubit 3.0 fluorometer, size-checked on a Bioanalyzer 2100, and measured again with the KAPA Library Quantification kit. Every immunoSEQ 96-well plate was sequenced on a dedicated single-read 150-cycle Illumina NextSeq 550 flow cell. On the study's bioinformatics: Because the immunoSEQ output included only junctional sequences and no quality scores, the filtering could not be the same as the filtering used for full-length reads. Sequences were annotated with PyIR, a Python wrapper for IgBLAST v1.9, using IMGT germline references to assign V/J genes and CDR3. Reads were filtered out if the reads had weak V/J assignments (E-value above 1e-6), no CDR3, stop codons, out-of-frame junctions, or ambiguous translated residues. V3J clonotypes were defined as sequences sharing an identical inferred V gene, J gene, and CDR3 amino acid sequence. Percentage overlap between repertoires was calculated by dividing the number of shared unique clonotypes by the size of the smaller repertoire. Richness of each repertoire was evaluated using RTK rarefaction, the Chao1 estimator, and Recon v2.1 estimates of unobserved clonotypes. TCRdb stores this immuneACCESS table with in-frame sequences only. Part of the clones is absent; in the studies checked, under half of the shortfall reflects unresolved V genes, and no reason is known for the rest. That table is the source of V, J and clone size, and D and trimming were worked out from the DNA. This sample has hundreds of thousands of clones in its table, and over 60% of those were observed once. The ten largest clones add up to more than 10% of the sample.

Notes on this clone: No cognate antigen has been identified for it. Base qualities are not provided; no much larger clone lies one nucleotide away.

For CDR1 and CDR2, the germline V gene lists SGHDN and FVKESK. V ends up 1 base short and J 4 bases short, with an unmatched junction base count of 11. Spanning cysteine to phenylalanine, the CDR3 consists of 17 amino acids. Only CDR3 DNA is held: 51 bases, read in frame from base 1. Healthy HIV-negative adults with no recently reported acute infections or vaccinations were included as donors. Every donor was a Caucasian adult living in Nashville, Tennessee, USA. For unsorted samples, 75 million to 90 million PBMCs were counted, and genomic DNA was extracted using the QIAamp DNA Blood Mini kit. After blood collection by leukapheresis, PBMCs were isolated using Ficoll-Histopaque density gradient centrifugation and then cryopreserved in the vapor phase of liquid nitrogen.

Sequenced input: PBMCs. The rearrangement combines TRBV14 with TRBJ2-7; TRBD1 lines up with 9 middle nucleotides. This receptor was obtained from a woman aged 40 to 49 in good health. Some clones in this sample may be carry-over from other donors' samples. The DNA sequence is TGTGCCAGCAGCCAAGCGTCGTGGGGACAGGGTTTTTACGAGCAGTACTTC. Its product reads: CASSQASWGQGFYEQYF.